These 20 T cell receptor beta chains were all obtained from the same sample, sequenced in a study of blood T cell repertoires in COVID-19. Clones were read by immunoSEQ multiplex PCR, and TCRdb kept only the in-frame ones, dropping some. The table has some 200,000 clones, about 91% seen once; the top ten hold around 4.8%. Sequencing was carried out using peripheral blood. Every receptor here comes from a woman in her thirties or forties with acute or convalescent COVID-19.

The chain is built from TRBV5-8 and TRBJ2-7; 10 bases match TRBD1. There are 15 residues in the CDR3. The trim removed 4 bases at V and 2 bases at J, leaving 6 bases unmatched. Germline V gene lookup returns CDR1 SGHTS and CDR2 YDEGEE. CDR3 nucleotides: TGTGCCAGCAGCCCGGGACAGGGGTCGACCTACGAGCAGTACGTC. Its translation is CASSPGQGSTYEQYV.

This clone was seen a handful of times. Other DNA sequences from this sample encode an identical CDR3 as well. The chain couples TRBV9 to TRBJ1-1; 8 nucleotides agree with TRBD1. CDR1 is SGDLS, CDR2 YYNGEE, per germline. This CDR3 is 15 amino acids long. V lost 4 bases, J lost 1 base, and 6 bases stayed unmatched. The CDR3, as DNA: TGTGCCAGCAGCCCCGGACAGGGAGCGAACACTGAAGCTTTCTTT. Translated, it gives CASSPGQGANTEAFF.

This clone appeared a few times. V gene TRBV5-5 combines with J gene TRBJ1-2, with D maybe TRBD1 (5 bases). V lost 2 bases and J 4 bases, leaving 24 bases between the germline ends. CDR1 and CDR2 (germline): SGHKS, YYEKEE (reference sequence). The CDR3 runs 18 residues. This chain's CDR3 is CASSFSGRYGGTSYGYTF. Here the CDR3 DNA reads TGTGCCAGCAGCTTCTCGGGACGGTACGGAGGGACTTCCTATGGCTACACCTTC.

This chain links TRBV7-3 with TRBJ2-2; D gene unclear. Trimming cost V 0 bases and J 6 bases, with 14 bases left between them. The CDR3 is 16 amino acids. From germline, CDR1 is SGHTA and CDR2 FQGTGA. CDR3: CASSLTSRWSAGELFF. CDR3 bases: TGTGCCAGCAGCTTAACATCAAGATGGTCGGCCGGGGAGCTGTTTTTT.

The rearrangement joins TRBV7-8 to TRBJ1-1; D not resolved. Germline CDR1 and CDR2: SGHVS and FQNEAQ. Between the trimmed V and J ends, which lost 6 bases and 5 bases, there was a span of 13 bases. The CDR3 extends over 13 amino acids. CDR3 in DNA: TGTGCCAGCAGTTGGGAGGTGGGGACTGAAGCTTTCTTT. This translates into CASSWEVGTEAFF.

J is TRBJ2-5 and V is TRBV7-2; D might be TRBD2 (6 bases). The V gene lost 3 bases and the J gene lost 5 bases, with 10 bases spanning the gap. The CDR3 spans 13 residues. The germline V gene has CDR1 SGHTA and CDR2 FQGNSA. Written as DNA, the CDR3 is TGTGCCAGCAGCTTGGATCGGGGGGAGACCCAGTACTTC. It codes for CASSLDRGETQYF.

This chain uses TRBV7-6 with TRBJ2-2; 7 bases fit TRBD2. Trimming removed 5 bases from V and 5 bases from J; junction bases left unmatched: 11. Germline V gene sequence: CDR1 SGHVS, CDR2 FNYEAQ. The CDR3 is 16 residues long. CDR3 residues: CASSPRSGIGTGELFF. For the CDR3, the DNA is TGTGCCAGCAGCCCAAGGAGCGGGATCGGAACCGGGGAGCTGTTTTTT.

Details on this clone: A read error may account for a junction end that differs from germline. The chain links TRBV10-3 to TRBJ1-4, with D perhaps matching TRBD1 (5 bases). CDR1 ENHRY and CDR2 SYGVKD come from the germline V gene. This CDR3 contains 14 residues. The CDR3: CAISESGTNEKLFF. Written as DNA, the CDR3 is TGTGCCATCAGTGAGTCCGGGACTAACGAAAAACTGTTTTTT.

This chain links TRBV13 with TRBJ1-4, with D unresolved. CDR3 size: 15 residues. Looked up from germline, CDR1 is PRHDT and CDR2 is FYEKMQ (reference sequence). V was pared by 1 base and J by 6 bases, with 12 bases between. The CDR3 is CASSLASGFDEKLFF. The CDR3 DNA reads TGTGCCAGCAGCTTAGCATCCGGGTTCGATGAAAAACTGTTTTTT.

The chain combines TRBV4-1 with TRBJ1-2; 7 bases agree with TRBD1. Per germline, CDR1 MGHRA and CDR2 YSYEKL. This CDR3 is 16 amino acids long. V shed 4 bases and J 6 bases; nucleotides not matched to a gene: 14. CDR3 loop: CASSPTLGDRDHGYTF. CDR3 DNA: TGCGCCAGCAGCCCGACCCTCGGCGACAGGGACCATGGCTACACCTTC.

CDR3 protein: CASSQTRTGGGAFF. CDR3 DNA sequence: TGTGCCAGCAGCCAAACCCGGACGGGAGGGGGAGCTTTCTTT. The chain combines TRBV3-1 (or the pseudogene TRBV3-2) with TRBJ1-1, with a tentative D call TRBD1 (6 bases). In germline, CDR1 is LGHDT, CDR2 YNNKEL (reference sequence). This CDR3 spans 14 amino acids. V lost 2 bases and J 10 bases, leaving 17 bases between the germline ends.

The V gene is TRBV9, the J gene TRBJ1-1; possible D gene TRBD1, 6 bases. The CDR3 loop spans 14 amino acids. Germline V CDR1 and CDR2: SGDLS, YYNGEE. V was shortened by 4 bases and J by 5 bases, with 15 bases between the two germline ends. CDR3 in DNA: TGTGCCAGCAGCACTACTGACAGGCGGACTGAAGCTTTCTTT. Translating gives CASSTTDRRTEAFF.

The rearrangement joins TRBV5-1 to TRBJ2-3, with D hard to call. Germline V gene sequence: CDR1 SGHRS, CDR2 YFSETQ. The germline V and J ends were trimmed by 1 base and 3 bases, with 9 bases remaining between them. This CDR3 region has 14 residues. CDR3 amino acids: CASSLQQSTDTQYF. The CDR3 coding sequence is TGCGCCAGCAGCTTGCAACAGAGTACAGATACGCAGTATTTT.

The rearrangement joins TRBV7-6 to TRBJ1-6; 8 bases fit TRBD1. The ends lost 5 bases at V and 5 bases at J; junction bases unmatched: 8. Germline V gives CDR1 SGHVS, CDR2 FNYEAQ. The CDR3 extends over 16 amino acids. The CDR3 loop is CASSERQGFNNSPLHF. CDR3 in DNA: TGTGCCAGCAGCGAAAGACAGGGGTTTAATAATTCACCCCTCCACTTT.

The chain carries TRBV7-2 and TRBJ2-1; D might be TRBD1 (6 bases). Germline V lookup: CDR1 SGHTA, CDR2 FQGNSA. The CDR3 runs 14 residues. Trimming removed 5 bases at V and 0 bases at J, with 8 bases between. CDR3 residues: CASSGQSSYNEQFF. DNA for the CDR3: TGTGCCAGCAGCGGACAGTCCTCCTACAATGAGCAGTTCTTC.

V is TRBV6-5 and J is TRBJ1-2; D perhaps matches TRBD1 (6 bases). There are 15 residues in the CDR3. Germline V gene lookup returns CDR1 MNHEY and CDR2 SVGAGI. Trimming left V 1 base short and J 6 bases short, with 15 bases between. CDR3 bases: TGTGCCAGCAGTTACTGGCCCAGGGGCCTGGATGGCTACACCTTC. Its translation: CASSYWPRGLDGYTF.

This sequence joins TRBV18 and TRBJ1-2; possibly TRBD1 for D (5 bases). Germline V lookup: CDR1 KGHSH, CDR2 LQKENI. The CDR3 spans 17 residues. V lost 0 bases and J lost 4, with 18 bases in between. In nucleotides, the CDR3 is TGTGCCAGCTCACCACCCCGCGGGGGGAGGCTGGGCTATGGCTACACCTTC. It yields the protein CASSPPRGGRLGYGYTF. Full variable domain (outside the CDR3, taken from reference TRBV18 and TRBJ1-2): NAGVMQNPRHLVRRRGQEARLRCSPMKGHSHVYWYRQLPEEGLKFMVYLQKENIIDESGMPKERFSAEFPKEGPSILRIQQVVRGDSAAYFCASSPPRGGRLGYGYTFGSGTRLTVV.

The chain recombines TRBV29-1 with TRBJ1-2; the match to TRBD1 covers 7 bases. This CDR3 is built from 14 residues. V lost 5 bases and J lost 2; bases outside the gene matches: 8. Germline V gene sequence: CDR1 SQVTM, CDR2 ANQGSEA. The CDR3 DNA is TGCAGCGTTATTACAGGGGAATTGAACTATGGCTACACCTTC. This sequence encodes CSVITGELNYGYTF. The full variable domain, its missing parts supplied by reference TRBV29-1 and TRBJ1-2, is SAVISQKPSRDICQRGTSLTIQCQVDSQVTMMFWYRQQPGQSLTLIATANQGSEATYESGFVIDKFPISRPNLTFSTLTVSNMSPEDSSIYLCSVITGELNYGYTFGSGTRLTVV.

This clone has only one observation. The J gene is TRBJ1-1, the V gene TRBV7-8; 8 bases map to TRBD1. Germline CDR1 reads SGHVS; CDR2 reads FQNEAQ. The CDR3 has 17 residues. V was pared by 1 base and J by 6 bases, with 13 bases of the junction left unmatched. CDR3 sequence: CASSLEFRTGKRAEAFF. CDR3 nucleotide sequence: TGTGCCAGCAGCTTAGAATTTAGGACAGGGAAAAGGGCTGAAGCTTTCTTT.

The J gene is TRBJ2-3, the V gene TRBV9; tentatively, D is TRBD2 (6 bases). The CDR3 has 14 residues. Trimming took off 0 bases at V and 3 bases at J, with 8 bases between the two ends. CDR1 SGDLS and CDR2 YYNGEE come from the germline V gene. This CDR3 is CASSVGTTTDTQYF. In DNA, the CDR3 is TGTGCCAGCAGCGTAGGGACTACTACAGATACGCAGTATTTT. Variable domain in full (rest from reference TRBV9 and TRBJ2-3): DSGVTQTPKHLITATGQRVTLRCSPRSGDLSVYWYQQSLDQGLQFLIQYYNGEERAKGNILERFSAQQFPDLHSELNLSSLELGDSALYFCASSVGTTTDTQYFGPGTRLTVL.